This T cell receptor beta chain was identified in a study of PD-1 blockade in classical Hodgkin lymphoma. The overall study: Once every 2 weeks, patients received intravenous nivolumab at 3 mg/kg. Overall study findings and caveats: Complete responders entered with baseline diversity on par with newly diagnosed patients, the results showed. CD4+ TCR diversity climbed significantly by C4D1, unlike CD8+ TCR diversity.

Relapse after autologous stem cell transplantation occurred in every patient, and brentuximab vedotin exposure varied. Here immunoSEQ multiplex PCR was the method, and the copy in TCRdb shows in-frame clones only, minus some. There are 95,000 or so clones in the sample; approximately 80% occur only once, and 12% lies in the top ten. Regarding this clone: The target antigen is unknown.

The source material was peripheral blood mononuclear cells (PBMCs), sampled at baseline. The sequence was obtained from a human donor with classical Hodgkin lymphoma.

The CDR3 coding sequence is TGTGCCAGCAGCGACTCGGGACAGGGGAACACTGAAGCTTTCTTT. It translates to CASSDSGQGNTEAFF. The rearrangement uses TRBV7-9 and TRBJ1-1, with 9 bases that match TRBD1. V lost 5 bases and J lost 1; bases outside the gene matches: 5. This CDR3 region has 15 residues. Per the germline V gene, CDR1 is SEHNR and CDR2 is FQNEAQ (reference sequence).